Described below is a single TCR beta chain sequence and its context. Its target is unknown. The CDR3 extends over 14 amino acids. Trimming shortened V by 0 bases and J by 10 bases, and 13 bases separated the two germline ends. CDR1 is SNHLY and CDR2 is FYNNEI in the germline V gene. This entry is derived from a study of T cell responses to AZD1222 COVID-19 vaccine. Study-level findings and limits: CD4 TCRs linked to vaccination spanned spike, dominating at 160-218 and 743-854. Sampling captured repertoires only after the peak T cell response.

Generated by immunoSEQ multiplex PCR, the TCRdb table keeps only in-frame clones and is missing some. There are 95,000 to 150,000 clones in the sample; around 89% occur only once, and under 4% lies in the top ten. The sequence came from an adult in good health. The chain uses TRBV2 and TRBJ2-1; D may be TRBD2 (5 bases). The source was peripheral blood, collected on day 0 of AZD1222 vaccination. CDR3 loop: CASSEAQGLSEQFF. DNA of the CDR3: TGTGCCAGCAGTGAAGCCCAAGGACTGTCCGAGCAGTTCTTC.